The 3 T cell receptor beta chains reported below all come from one sample, sequenced in a study of cytomegalovirus exposure and HLA in healthy donors (dated by TCRdb to about 2017). The library came from the immunoSEQ multiplex PCR assay. A mixture of 60 forward primers for TCR Vbeta segments and 13 reverse primers for TCR Jbeta segments was used in the multiplex PCR. TCRdb mirrors the immuneACCESS table, restricted to in-frame sequences. Some clones are absent from its copies; in checked studies, under half trace to an unresolved V gene, and the reason for the others is unknown. The sample profile shows about 59,000 clones; 75% to 85% of them were found once. Jointly, the top ten make up approximately 3.9% of the sample. Sequences were obtained from PBMCs. The receptors were sampled from a middle-aged woman in good health and CMV-seronegative.

The chain employs TRBV28 and TRBJ1-4; 8 positions match TRBD1. Germline V lookup: CDR1 MDHEN, CDR2 SYDVKM. With V trimmed by 3 bases and J by 8 bases, 11 bases remained unmatched. The CDR3 spans 16 residues. This chain's CDR3 is CASSFRTGHNWEKLFF. The CDR3 DNA follows: TGTGCCAGCAGTTTTCGGACAGGGCACAACTGGGAAAAACTGTTTTTT.

This clone was seen a single time. The V gene is TRBV18, the J gene TRBJ1-2; D gene ambiguous. CDR1 is KGHSH, CDR2 LQKENI, per germline. The V and J ends lost 5 bases and 7 bases respectively, with 8 bases between them. There are 11 residues in the CDR3. The CDR3: CASSSPVGYTF. In DNA form, the CDR3 reads TGTGCCAGCTCATCCCCCGTTGGCTACACCTTC.

The rearrangement joins TRBV7-9 to TRBJ2-1, with D possibly TRBD2 on 6 matching bases. Germline V gene sequence: CDR1 SEHNR, CDR2 FQNEAQ (reference sequence). V lost 3 bases and J lost 8, with 14 bases in between. This CDR3 is 14 amino acids long. This CDR3 is CASSFWDSQYEQFF. The CDR3 coding sequence is TGTGCCAGCAGCTTCTGGGACTCCCAATATGAGCAGTTCTTC. The complete variable domain, with remaining parts taken from reference TRBV7-9 and TRBJ2-1, reads DTGVSQNPRHKITKRGQNVTFRCDPISEHNRLYWYRQTLGQGPEFLTYFQNEAQLEKSRLLSDRFSAERPKGSFSTLEIQRTEQGDSAMYLCASSFWDSQYEQFFGPGTRLTVL.